The text below deals with one T cell receptor (beta chain). The sample belongs to a study of Ad26.COV2.S vaccination and SARS-CoV-2 variants. About the study: Donor participated within the Ad26.COV2.S arm of the COV1001 trial. Ad26.COV2.S was injected intramuscularly once or twice, 56 days apart.

Sequenced by immunoSEQ multiplex PCR; TCRdb stores in-frame clones only, minus some. Counted here are 510,000 or so clones, about 83% occurring once; the ten biggest clones make up about 13%. Germline V gene data show CDR1 as MNHEY and CDR2 as SVGAGI. Trimming removed 7 bases at V and 5 bases at J, with 16 bases between. This CDR3 is 14 amino acids long. The sample's treatment: 15 to 20 received Ad26.COV2.S at low or high dose, single or two shots; 5 received placebo; per-sample allocation not given. It was on day 63 after the first vaccine or placebo injection that samples were taken. The sample in question was peripheral blood, obtained in a trial of Ad26.COV2.S vaccine versus placebo. The source is a person aged 18-65 years who received the Ad26.COV2.S COVID-19 vaccine or a placebo. This chain links TRBV6-5 with TRBJ2-3; D not certain. CDR3 DNA: TGTGCCAGCACCCTAGGACCACTTCAAGATACGCAGTATTTT. Its translation: CASTLGPLQDTQYF.